These T cell receptor beta chains were read from a single sample in a study of OX40 agonist ivuxolimab in advanced cancers. Assay: immunoSEQ multiplex PCR; the TCRdb copy retains only in-frame clones and omits some. The sample has more than 50,000 clones, roughly 84% seen once; the top ten hold 25% to 35%. Source: CD4+ or CD8+ T cells sorted from blood, taken in a trial of the OX40 agonist ivuxolimab. These receptors came from an adult with an advanced solid tumor such as melanoma, head and neck, liver or kidney cancer. The CDR3 runs from the conserved cysteine through the conserved F or W. A D gene is named only where the DNA matches it firmly. Expanded clones get a size class; other rows say once, few or many, or leave the size out.

>TRBD2|-|TRBJ2-3|TRBV7-2|19
CASSLVGTSGGGFTDTQYF
TGTGCCAGCAGCTTAGTAGGGACTAGCGGGGGGGGATTTACAGATACGCAGTATTTT
>-|once|TRBJ1-2|TRBV5-3|13
CARSGSRAPGYTF
TGTGCCAGAAGCGGCAGCCGGGCGCCTGGCTACACCTTC
>-|-|TRBJ1-2|TRBV15|14
CATSRDSRFLGYTF
TGTGCCACCAGCAGAGATTCGAGGTTTCTCGGCTACACCTTC
>TRBD1|-|TRBJ2-2|TRBV5-1|15
CASSRGTGGTGELFF
TGCGCCAGCAGCAGGGGGACAGGGGGCACCGGGGAGCTGTTTTTT
>TRBD2|-|TRBJ2-2|TRBV11-2|17
CASSLDLELASTGELFF
TGTGCCAGCAGCTTAGATCTGGAACTAGCGAGCACCGGGGAGCTGTTTTTT
>-|few|TRBJ2-2|TRBV7-2|16
CASSHRSSWEAGELFF
TGTGCCAGCAGCCACCGTAGTTCGTGGGAGGCCGGGGAGCTGTTTTTT
>TRBD2|once|TRBJ2-2|TRBV15|15
CATRGLAGYTGELFF
TGTGCCACCCGGGGACTAGCGGGGTACACCGGGGAGCTGTTTTTT
>-|-|TRBJ2-2|TRBV4-1|16
CASSQEGWGGTGELFF
TGCGCCAGCAGCCAAGAAGGATGGGGTGGGACCGGGGAGCTGTTTTTT
>TRBD1|-|TRBJ1-4|TRBV5-1|16
CASSLGQGLTNEKLFF
TGCGCCAGCAGCCTGGGACAGGGGTTAACTAATGAAAAACTGTTTTTT
>-|-|TRBJ2-7|TRBV27|14
CASSLGTEFYEQYF
TGTGCCAGCAGTCTGGGGACGGAGTTCTACGAGCAGTACTTC
>TRBD1|-|TRBJ1-6|TRBV10-3|16
CAISESLPDRGSPLHF
TGTGCCATCAGTGAGTCCTTACCGGACAGGGGTTCACCCCTCCACTTT
>-|-|TRBJ2-7|TRBV27|16
CASSVSGTSLTYEQYF
TGTGCCAGCAGTGTCTCCGGGACTTCCCTGACCTACGAGCAGTACTTC
>-|once|TRBJ2-3|TRBV2|15
CASREGGGPTDTQYF
TGTGCCAGCAGGGAAGGGGGGGGACCCACAGATACGCAGTATTTT
>TRBD2|once|TRBJ2-5|TRBV6-1|15
CASSDRRGGTETQYF
TGTGCCAGCAGTGATCGGCGGGGGGGCACAGAGACCCAGTACTTC
>-|-|TRBJ1-5|TRBV4-2|15
CASSQEGGSNQPQHF
TGTGCCAGCAGCCAAGAGGGAGGAAGCAATCAGCCCCAGCATTTT
>-|-|TRBJ2-4|TRBV7-8|15
CASSDRRLAKNIQYF
TGTGCCAGCAGCGACAGGAGACTAGCCAAAAACATTCAGTACTTC
>TRBD2|-|TRBJ2-7|TRBV2|14
CASSEQTGGREQYF
TGTGCCAGCAGTGAACAAACGGGGGGGCGGGAGCAGTACTTC